The sequence of this T cell receptor beta chain was determined in a study of TIL therapy for anti-PD-1-resistant metastatic lung cancer. Across the whole study: Median tumor mutation burden was about 1.5 mutations per megabase.

CDR3 size: 14 residues. After removal of 5 bases from V and 5 bases from J, the junction contained 3 bases not matched to a gene. Germline lookup yields CDR1 MNHEY and CDR2 SVGAGI. Time point specified: pre-treatment sample, taken before nivolumab and TIL therapy. Most excised metastases sampled were pleural nodules or supraclavicular lymph nodes. This was the immunoSEQ v3 assay. Each library reached roughly 2 million read pairs, or about 5-6 million at deep level. The method was immunoSEQ multiplex PCR; TCRdb's version includes in-frame clones alone and lacks a portion of them. The sample has more than 25,000 clones; roughly 72% are singletons.

The receptor comes from a person aged 25 to 80 with non-small cell lung cancer. Material: tumor tissue, obtained at baseline. V is TRBV6-5 and J is TRBJ1-5; TRBD1 matches at 10 bases. The CDR3 loop reads CASSRDRGDQPQHF. The CDR3 bases are TGTGCCAGCAGTAGGGACAGGGGCGATCAGCCCCAGCATTTT.